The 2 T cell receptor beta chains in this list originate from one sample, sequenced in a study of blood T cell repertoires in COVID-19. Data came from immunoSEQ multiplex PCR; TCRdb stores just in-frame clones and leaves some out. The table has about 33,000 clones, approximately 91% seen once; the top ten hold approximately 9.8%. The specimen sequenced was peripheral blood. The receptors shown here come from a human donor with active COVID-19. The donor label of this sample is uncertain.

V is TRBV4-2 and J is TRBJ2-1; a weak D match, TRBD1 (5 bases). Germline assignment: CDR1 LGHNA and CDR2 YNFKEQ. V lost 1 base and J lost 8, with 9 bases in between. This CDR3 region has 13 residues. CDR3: CASSQGIGDEQFF. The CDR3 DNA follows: TGTGCCAGCAGCCAAGGGATAGGGGATGAGCAGTTCTTC.

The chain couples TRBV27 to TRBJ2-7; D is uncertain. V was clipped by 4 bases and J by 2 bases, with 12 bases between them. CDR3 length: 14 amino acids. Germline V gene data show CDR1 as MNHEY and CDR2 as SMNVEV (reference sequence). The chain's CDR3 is CASSSFPNTYEQYF. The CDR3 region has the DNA TGTGCCAGCAGTTCCTTCCCGAACACCTACGAGCAGTACTTC.